Reported below is one TCR beta chain. Its antigen is currently unknown. These data are taken from a study of T cell responses to AZD1222 COVID-19 vaccine. Whole-study results and caveats: Just six AZD1222 recipients were seropositive at baseline. There were vaccine-associated CD4 TCRs across spike, dominant at 160-218 and 743-854. The breadth and depth of Spike-specific TCRs increased once two AZD1222 doses had been given. Donors were mostly white British, more females; clonal diversity possibly underestimated.

CDR1 and CDR2 from the germline V gene are SGHDT and YYEEEE. V was trimmed by 3 bases and J by 0 bases, leaving 13 bases between them. CDR3 length equals 16 residues. Only in-frame clones appear in the TCRdb table, and some are missing; sequencing was by immunoSEQ multiplex PCR. The sample has more than 100,000 clones, about 93% seen once. The chain uses TRBV5-6 and TRBJ1-5; D perhaps matches TRBD1 (6 bases). The receptor was derived from an adult in good health. Sequences were derived from peripheral blood, sampled on day 0 of AZD1222 vaccination. The DNA of the CDR3 is TGTGCCAGCAGCTCTTCAGGGGAGTATAGCAATCAGCCCCAGCATTTT. It encodes CASSSSGEYSNQPQHF. Using reference TRBV5-6 and TRBJ1-5 for the parts outside the CDR3, the full variable domain is DAGVTQSPTHLIKTRGQQVTLRCSPKSGHDTVSWYQQALGQGPQFIFQYYEEEERQRGNFPDRFSGHQFPNYSSELNVNALLLGDSALYLCASSSSGEYSNQPQHFGDGTRLSIL.